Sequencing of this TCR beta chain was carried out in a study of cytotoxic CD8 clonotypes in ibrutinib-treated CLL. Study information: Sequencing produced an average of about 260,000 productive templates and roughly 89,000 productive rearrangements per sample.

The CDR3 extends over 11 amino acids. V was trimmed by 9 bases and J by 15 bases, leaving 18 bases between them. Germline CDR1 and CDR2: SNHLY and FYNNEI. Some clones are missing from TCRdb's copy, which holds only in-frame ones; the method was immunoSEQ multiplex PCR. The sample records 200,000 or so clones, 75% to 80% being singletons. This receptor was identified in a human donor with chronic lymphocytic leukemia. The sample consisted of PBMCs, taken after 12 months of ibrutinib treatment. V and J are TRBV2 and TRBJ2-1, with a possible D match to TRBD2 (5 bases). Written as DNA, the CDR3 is TGTGCCAGTGTACTCGCGGGCCGGCTGTTCTTC. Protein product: CASVLAGRLFF.